Reported below is one T cell receptor (beta chain). Its antigen is undetermined. The data were taken from a study of OX40 agonist ivuxolimab in advanced cancers. Study information: The treatment was a fully human IgG2 OX40 agonist, ivuxolimab. Patients were dosed intravenously with ivuxolimab at 0.01 to 10 mg/kg every 2 weeks.

Trimming removed 5 bases from V and 3 bases from J; junction bases left unmatched: 7. CDR3 length equals 15 residues. Germline CDR1 is MNHEY and CDR2 is SMNVEV (reference sequence). Study conclusions and caveats: CD8+ T cells (on average) carried more expanded clones than CD4+ T cells.

Assay used: immunoSEQ multiplex PCR; TCRdb lists only in-frame clones, some missing. The data show tens of thousands of clones, just under 90% seen once. The TCR comes from an adult with an advanced solid tumor such as melanoma, head and neck, liver or kidney cancer. The chain uses TRBV27 and TRBJ1-2, with 9 positions matching TRBD1. Sequences were derived from CD4+ or CD8+ T cells sorted from blood, sampled in a trial of the OX40 agonist ivuxolimab. The CDR3 loop reads CASSPPGQGYYGYTF. The CDR3 DNA is TGTGCCAGCAGTCCTCCGGGACAGGGATACTATGGCTACACCTTC.